This T cell receptor beta chain was found in a study of blood T cell repertoires in COVID-19. In the study overall: The United States, Italy and Spain provided the acute and convalescent COVID-19 samples. Sources were T cells, B-cell-depleted T cells, or PBMCs; the material itself was cDNA or gDNA.

This clone has just one count. The CDR3 has 14 residues. The germline V gene has CDR1 MNHEY and CDR2 SMNVEV (reference sequence). V lost 7 bases and J lost 1, with 13 bases in between. The method was immunoSEQ multiplex PCR; TCRdb's version includes in-frame clones alone and lacks a portion of them. The sample includes 120,000 or so clones, roughly 90% of them seen just once. The chain recombines TRBV27 with TRBJ1-1; D is possibly TRBD1 (5 bases). This sequence originates from a man in his forties with acute or convalescent COVID-19. Sequencing was done on a sample of peripheral blood. The CDR3 nucleotides are TGTGCCAGCACCAAGGGTAGGGGGAACACTGAAGCTTTCTTT. It codes for CASTKGRGNTEAFF.